These 22 T cell receptor beta chains were all obtained from the same sample, sequenced in a study of neurological immune-mediated disorders. TCRdb redid the calling of the 5' RACE reads with MiXCR, one entry per CDR3 protein. The sample records tens of thousands of distinct CDR3 sequences, 2% to 3% being singletons. Sequenced input: PBMCs. These receptors came from a man aged 45 to 65 with multiple sclerosis.

Many counts were recorded for this clonotype. This chain connects TRBV9 to TRBJ1-6; unclear D gene. V shed 4 bases and J shed 9 bases, with 14 bases lying between them. The CDR3 extends over 14 amino acids. Germline values: CDR1 SGDLS, CDR2 YYNGEE. In DNA form, the CDR3 reads TGTGCCAGCAGCCAAGCGGATCTTGGTTCACCCCTCCACTTT. Protein product: CASSQADLGSPLHF.

This clonotype was detected ten times or more. The chain employs TRBV9 and TRBJ2-7; 11 positions match TRBD1. The CDR3 is 14 residues long. From germline, CDR1 is SGDLS and CDR2 YYNGEE. V lost 3 bases to trimming and J lost 3 bases; unmatched junction nucleotides: 2. DNA for the CDR3: TGTGCCAGCAGCGCGGGGACAGGGGGCTACGAGCAGTACTTC. It encodes CASSAGTGGYEQYF.

This clonotype occurred many times. The chain carries TRBV3-1 and TRBJ2-3, with 7 bases matching TRBD2. This CDR3 is built from 14 residues. Germline CDR1 is LGHDT and CDR2 is YNNKEL (reference sequence). The junction had 5 bases not matched to a gene; V was cut back by 5 bases and J by 3 bases. CDR3 sequence (DNA): TGTGCCAGCAGCGGGGGGGGGAGAACAGATACGCAGTATTTT. This codes for CASSGGGRTDTQYF.

This clonotype was recorded at least ten times. CDR3 loop: CASSLVGLAGDFSGANVLTF. CDR3 DNA: TGTGCCAGCAGCTTGGTGGGACTAGCGGGGGACTTCTCTGGGGCCAACGTCCTGACTTTC. V and J are TRBV5-5 and TRBJ2-6; 14 bases agree with TRBD2. The CDR3 is made up of 20 amino acids. The J segment lost 0 bases and the V segment lost 0 bases, leaving 5 bases of the junction unmatched. Germline assignment: CDR1 SGHKS and CDR2 YYEKEE (reference sequence).

This clonotype showed up many times. This chain connects TRBV19 to TRBJ1-1, with TRBD1 matching over 9 bases. V lost 5 bases, J lost 11 bases, and 6 bases stayed unmatched. The CDR3 consists of 12 residues. The germline CDR1 and CDR2 sequences are LNHDA and SQIVND (reference sequence). CDR3 amino acids: CASSHRQGDAFF. CDR3 nucleotides: TGTGCCAGTAGTCATCGACAGGGGGACGCTTTCTTT.

Ten or more counts support this clonotype. The V call is TRBV5-5, the J call TRBJ1-6; D not resolved. CDR1 is SGHKS, CDR2 YYEKEE, per germline (reference sequence). The CDR3 has 15 amino acids. Trimming removed 4 bases at V and 7 bases at J, with 15 bases between. The DNA for the CDR3 is TGTGCCAGCAGCCCGGAGGCGGGTTGGAATTCACCCCTCCACTTT. Its translation is CASSPEAGWNSPLHF.

In this sample, this clonotype turned up many times. This chain joins TRBV6-6 and TRBJ1-4; possible D gene TRBD1, 6 bases. Germline CDR1 and CDR2: MNHNY and SVGAGI (reference sequence). V lost 7 bases, J lost 4 bases, and 22 bases lay in between. The CDR3 has 17 residues. The CDR3 sequence is CASKKGVGRTFNEKLFF. DNA for the CDR3: TGTGCCAGCAAAAAGGGGGTCGGCCGAACGTTTAATGAAAAACTGTTTTTT.

There are many counts of this clonotype. The chain employs TRBV28 and TRBJ2-5, with 10 bases fitting TRBD1. CDR1 is MDHEN, CDR2 SYDVKM, per germline. V dropped 3 bases and J dropped 5; count of bases not matched to a gene: 3. The length of the CDR3 is 14 residues. CDR3 region: CASSFPDRGETQYF. The CDR3 bases are TGTGCCAGCAGTTTCCCGGACAGGGGGGAGACCCAGTACTTC.

This clonotype was detected many times. The V call is TRBV29-1, the J call TRBJ2-5, with D perhaps TRBD2 (6 bases). Germline V gene sequence: CDR1 SQVTM, CDR2 ANQGSEA. The CDR3 contains 12 residues. V was trimmed by 4 bases and J by 4 bases, leaving 10 bases between them. CDR3 in amino acids: CSVARGRETQYF. The CDR3 DNA sequence: TGCAGCGTTGCGCGGGGCCGAGAGACCCAGTACTTC. Looking up the rest from reference TRBV29-1 and TRBJ2-5 gives the full variable domain: SAVISQKPSRDICQRGTSLTIQCQVDSQVTMMFWYRQQPGQSLTLIATANQGSEATYESGFVIDKFPISRPNLTFSTLTVSNMSPEDSSIYLCSVARGRETQYFGPGTRLLVL.

This clonotype was counted many times. The J gene is TRBJ1-4, the V gene TRBV5-1; 7 bases are shared with TRBD1. Trimming cost V 3 bases and J 8 bases; bases outside gene matches: 10. The CDR3 spans 15 residues. Germline values: CDR1 SGHRS, CDR2 YFSETQ. CDR3 bases: TGCGCCAGCAGCTCAGACAGGGACTTTGGAGAAAAACTGTTTTTT. Its protein product is CASSSDRDFGEKLFF.

This clonotype occurred many times. The J gene is TRBJ2-2, the V gene TRBV20-1; no reliable D call. In germline, CDR1 is DFQATT, CDR2 SNEGSKA (reference sequence). Trimming took off 2 bases at V and 5 bases at J, with 15 bases between the two ends. This CDR3 has 15 residues. The chain's CDR3 is CSARTQPTRTGELFF. The CDR3 coding sequence is TGCAGTGCTAGAACTCAGCCCACGCGAACCGGGGAGCTGTTTTTT.

This clonotype was found many times. The gene calls are TRBV10-3 and TRBJ2-7; TRBD2 agrees at 9 bases. Germline V gene sequence: CDR1 ENHRY, CDR2 SYGVKD. The CDR3 extends over 16 amino acids. V gave up 0 bases and J gave up 0 bases; unmatched junction bases: 3. The CDR3 DNA reads TGTGCCATCAGTGAGTCTAGCGGGAGCCTCTCCTACGAGCAGTACTTC. Residues: CAISESSGSLSYEQYF.

At least ten counts were recorded for this clonotype. The rearrangement links TRBV9 to TRBJ1-1, with TRBD1 matching 7 bases. V was clipped by 3 bases and J by 0 bases; unmatched bases: 5. The CDR3 has 15 amino acids. CDR1 SGDLS and CDR2 YYNGEE come from the germline V gene. The CDR3 here is CASSAGGGLNTEAFF. CDR3 DNA: TGTGCCAGCAGCGCAGGGGGGGGACTGAACACTGAAGCTTTCTTT. Complete variable domain (other parts from reference TRBV9 and TRBJ1-1): DSGVTQTPKHLITATGQRVTLRCSPRSGDLSVYWYQQSLDQGLQFLIQYYNGEERAKGNILERFSAQQFPDLHSELNLSSLELGDSALYFCASSAGGGLNTEAFFGQGTRLTVV.

This clonotype was counted at least ten times. This chain links TRBV20-1 with TRBJ1-3, with unresolved D. Germline loops: CDR1 DFQATT, CDR2 SNEGSKA (reference sequence). The V end was cut by 3 bases, the J end by 1 base, with 10 bases between. The CDR3 runs to 14 residues. CDR3 residues: CSASLLVSGNTIYF. DNA of the CDR3: TGCAGTGCTAGTCTCCTAGTGTCTGGAAACACCATATATTTT.

This clonotype showed up many times. The genes are TRBV27 and TRBJ1-1, with D possibly TRBD1 on 5 matching bases. This CDR3 is built from 13 residues. The germline CDR1 and CDR2 sequences are MNHEY and SMNVEV (reference sequence). Trimming took off 7 bases at V and 4 bases at J, with 13 bases between the two ends. The CDR3 DNA sequence: TGTGCCAGCACGCCGCAGGGTTCCACTGAAGCTTTCTTT. Protein sequence: CASTPQGSTEAFF.

This clonotype was detected many times. This chain links TRBV5-1 with TRBJ1-6; D is uncertain. The CDR3 is 14 amino acids. Germline CDR1 SGHRS, CDR2 YFSETQ. V dropped 0 bases and J dropped 8 bases, with 9 bases sitting between them. The CDR3, as DNA: TGCGCCAGCAGCTTGGAGACGGATTATTCACCCCTCCACTTT. Its protein product is CASSLETDYSPLHF.

This clonotype was picked up many times. The chain carries TRBV12-3 or TRBV12-4 and TRBJ1-3; no definite D call. V lost 5 bases to trimming and J lost 4 bases, with 3 bases between them. The length of the CDR3 is 11 residues. CDR3 DNA sequence: TGTGCCAGCAGTCAAGGAAACACCATATATTTT. This translates into CASSQGNTIYF.

This clonotype was observed at least ten times. The V and J genes are TRBV7-2 and TRBJ2-2, with D maybe TRBD2 (5 bases). Trimming shortened V by 4 bases and J by 3 bases, and 9 bases separated the two germline ends. Germline CDR1 is SGHTA and CDR2 is FQGNSA. The length of the CDR3 is 14 residues. The CDR3 coding sequence is TGTGCCAGCAGCTCGGGGAGCTACACCGGGGAGCTGTTTTTT. Protein: CASSSGSYTGELFF.

This clonotype appeared many times. The chain employs TRBV4-2 and TRBJ2-1; 11 bases match TRBD2. This CDR3 has 15 residues. The V gene's germline CDR1 is LGHNA and CDR2 YNFKEQ. With V trimmed by 5 bases and J by 4 bases, 4 bases remained unmatched. The CDR3 region has the DNA TGTGCCAGCAGCTCGGGACTAGCGGATTACAATGAGCAGTTCTTC. It specifies CASSSGLADYNEQFF.

The chain joins TRBV28 to TRBJ2-7; D might be TRBD1 (5 bases). Germline V gene sequence: CDR1 MDHEN, CDR2 SYDVKM. The CDR3 consists of 13 residues. Trimming cost V 3 bases and J 2 bases, with 8 bases left between them. The CDR3 reads CASSFGRAYEQYF. The CDR3, as DNA: TGTGCCAGCAGTTTCGGCAGGGCCTACGAGCAGTACTTC.

This clonotype was detected ten times or more. V is TRBV20-1 and J is TRBJ1-6; D might be TRBD1 (6 bases). The CDR3 sequence is 18 residues long. Trimming left V 0 bases short and J 0 bases short, with 15 bases between. Germline lookup yields CDR1 DFQATT and CDR2 SNEGSKA (reference sequence). The CDR3 here is CSARDEVGGHSYNSPLHF. The CDR3 nucleotides read TGCAGTGCTAGAGATGAGGTCGGGGGGCACTCCTATAATTCACCCCTCCACTTT.

This clonotype was detected many times. The V and J genes are TRBV7-9 and TRBJ2-5; D may be TRBD1 or TRBD2 (5 bases each). The CDR3 loop spans 14 amino acids. V lost 2 bases and J 9 bases, leaving 16 bases between the germline ends. CDR1 SEHNR and CDR2 FQNEAQ come from the germline V gene (reference sequence). The CDR3 loop is CASSLRDPSRAQYF. The CDR3 bases are TGTGCCAGCAGCTTAAGGGACCCCTCAAGGGCCCAGTACTTC. The full variable domain, with the rest looked up from reference TRBV7-9 and TRBJ2-5, is DTGVSQNPRHKITKRGQNVTFRCDPISEHNRLYWYRQTLGQGPEFLTYFQNEAQLEKSRLLSDRFSAERPKGSFSTLEIQRTEQGDSAMYLCASSLRDPSRAQYFGPGTRLLVL.